This T cell receptor (beta chain) is from a study of blood T cell repertoires in COVID-19. Study-level information: Spain, Italy and the United States supplied samples that represented acute and convalescent COVID-19. PBMCs, B-cell-depleted T cells, or T cells were the source of the cDNA or gDNA that made up the material.

This clone was seen a few times. Per germline, CDR1 LNHDA and CDR2 SQIVND (reference sequence). This CDR3 is 14 amino acids long. Unmatched junction bases numbered 7, after V lost 5 bases and J lost 10 bases. The method was immunoSEQ multiplex PCR; TCRdb's version includes in-frame clones alone and lacks a portion of them. The sample contains approximately 240,000 clones, roughly three quarters of which appear only once. This chain links TRBV19 with TRBJ1-6, with 8 bases lining up with TRBD1. This TCR was recovered from a woman aged 35 to 49 with active or convalescent COVID-19. Sequencing input: peripheral blood. CDR3 sequence: CASSLQGERSPLHF. The CDR3 DNA follows: TGTGCCAGTAGTCTACAGGGGGAGCGGTCACCCCTCCACTTT.